The present T cell receptor (beta chain) was sequenced within a study of shared clonotypes between healthy human individuals. Measured with immunoSEQ multiplex PCR; TCRdb has only the in-frame clones, and not every one. The sample includes around 2.3 million clones, approximately 96% seen only once; the top ten take around 0.13%. CDR3 length equals 12 residues. CDR1 and CDR2 from the germline V gene are SGHAT and FQNNGV. V was cut by 5 bases and J by 8 bases, with 10 bases left in between. The sample consisted of naive CD4+ T cells sorted from blood. The subset here: CD45RA+ positively selected. The TCR comes from a man aged 18 to 30 in good health. The chain couples TRBV11-2 to TRBJ1-5; D gene ambiguous. In DNA form, the CDR3 reads TGTGCCAGCAGCCACCTCGGTGAGCCCCAGCATTTT. The encoded protein is CASSHLGEPQHF.